This T cell receptor (beta chain) was identified in a study of T cells in Graves' hyperthyroidism and ophthalmopathy (dated by TCRdb to between 2018 and 2021). Background on the whole study: Peripheral blood was collected at initial diagnosis, before any treatment. To identify TCR V-J signatures that set the groups apart, the researchers used a discovery cohort of more than 95 patients, made up of some 41 with Graves' ophthalmopathy and about 60 with stable Graves' hyperthyroidism. TCR Vbeta CDR3 sequencing of 120 to 150 peripheral blood samples (roughly 41 ophthalmopathy, roughly 72 hyperthyroidism and some 17 progressor patients) is reported in the paper. An independent validation cohort of around 19 hyperthyroidism patients and 17 patients who later progressed to ophthalmopathy tested prospective prediction of ophthalmopathy. Once sampling was done, hyperthyroidism patients were given methimazole at a starting dose of 30 mg daily, whereas ophthalmopathy patients were given high-dose intravenous methylprednisolone. In roughly six Graves' hyperthyroidism patients, the study also compared T-cell repertoires from thyroid tissue with T-cell repertoires from blood. The 100 discovery patients were divided at random into training and test sets in a 7:3 ratio. The study at large found these results: A 13 V-J signature model separated ophthalmopathy from stable hyperthyroidism, with roughly 88% sensitivity and roughly 81% specificity in cross-validation and 80%/75% in testing. Most expanded thyroid clonotypes (frequency above 0.001) were also detected in blood, a finding suggesting that blood repertoires may reflect thyroid immune responses. During validation, the model predicted progression to ophthalmopathy a median of approximately 6 months ahead of onset, with almost 71% sensitivity and under 85% specificity. Sample size was not statistically predetermined, and investigators were not blinded to group allocation.

The germline V gene (reference sequence) gives CDR1 as LNHDA and CDR2 as SQIVND. V sheds 6 bases and J sheds 7 bases, leaving 19 bases between their ends. From its cysteine to its phenylalanine, the CDR3 spans 15 amino acids. The CDR3 DNA has 45 bases and is translated from base 1. The hyperthyroidism patients were between 18 and 65 years old and newly diagnosed, with a disease duration of less than 2 months. Any patient with an uncontrolled infection, another autoimmune disease, pregnancy or lactation was excluded. Clinical symptoms, serum thyroxine and TRAb, thyroid ultrasound, and orbital computed tomography formed the basis for the diagnoses. For progressor patients, blood was drawn at the first diagnosis of hyperthyroidism, before any ophthalmopathy symptoms had appeared. Ficoll-Paque density gradient centrifugation was used to isolate PBMCs from 8.5 to 10 ml of fresh peripheral blood. Patients classed as progressors first received a Graves' hyperthyroidism diagnosis and then went on to develop ophthalmopathy during follow-up. Trizol reagent was used to extract total RNA, and RNA quality was then checked on an Agilent 2100 Bioanalyzer.

Amplification of TCR beta CDR3 regions was carried out from RNA transcripts. For the first round of RT-PCR on the TCR CDR3, the HTBI primer set was used together with the Qiagen OneStep RT-PCR kit. The libraries were constructed in a second round of multiplex PCR and then size-selected and purified. Libraries were sequenced paired-end with 100 bp reads on an Illumina HiSeq2000. Processing in the source paper ran as follows. SOAPnuke was used to process the raw data, removing reads that contained adapters or uncalled bases, had a mean Phred below 15, or lacked an exact match to the constant primer or identifier. High-quality paired reads were merged using COPE v1.2.5, and each unique nucleotide sequence was defined as a clonotype. MiTCR v1.1 was used to align clonotypes to the IMGT TRBV, TRBD and TRBJ reference segments. The analysis included only V-J combinations with a frequency above 0.0001, which together covered around 99% of the repertoires. The TCS score was defined as the ratio of F50 (clonal expansion) to E x V (chaos), calculated using BLOSUM62-based TCRdist between CDR3 peptides within each V-J. Welch's t-statistics and random forest reduced roughly 500 V-J features to some 14, which were used in a naive Bayes classifier (R e1071). TCRdb passed the public sequencing reads through fastp at Q25 and MiXCR, retaining productive beta sequences. When rows share a CDR3 protein, they turn into one entry using the most common DNA and genes. These V and J calls are TCRdb output, not the study's own analysis. The sample table shows about 770,000 distinct CDR3 sequences, and roughly a sixth are seen once. The ten largest account for about a sixth of the sample.

For this clonotype: This clone's antigen is unknown. Base-call qualities are not available, and no considerably larger clone is one nucleotide away.

The TCR originated in a woman between 45 and 65 years old with Graves' hyperthyroidism that later progressed to Graves' ophthalmopathy. The sample comprised blood. The chain links TRBV19 with TRBJ1-5; a weak D assignment points to TRBD1 (6 bases agree). The CDR3 region reads CASRIGGGQDQPQHF. The DNA is as follows: TGTGCCAGTAGAATCGGGGGGGGGCAAGACCAGCCCCAGCATTTT.